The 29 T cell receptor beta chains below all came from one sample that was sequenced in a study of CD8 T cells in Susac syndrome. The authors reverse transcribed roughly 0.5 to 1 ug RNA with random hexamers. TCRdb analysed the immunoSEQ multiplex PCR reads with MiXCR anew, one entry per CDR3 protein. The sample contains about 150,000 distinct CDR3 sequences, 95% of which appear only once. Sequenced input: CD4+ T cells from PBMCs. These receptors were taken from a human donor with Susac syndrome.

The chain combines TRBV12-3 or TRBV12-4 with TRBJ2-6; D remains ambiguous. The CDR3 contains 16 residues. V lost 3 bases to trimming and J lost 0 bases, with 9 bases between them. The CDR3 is CASSFHSVSGANVLTF. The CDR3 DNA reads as TGTGCCAGCAGTTTTCATTCCGTCTCTGGGGCCAACGTCCTGACTTTC.

This chain's CDR3 is CASSQGAGANGETQYF. The CDR3, as DNA: TGTGCCAGCAGCCAGGGAGCAGGGGCCAACGGAGAGACCCAGTACTTC. V gene TRBV4-2 combines with J gene TRBJ2-5, with D possibly matching TRBD1 (6 bases). The V end lost 3 bases, the J end lost 4 bases, and 18 bases lay between the germline ends. The CDR3 spans 16 residues. Germline V gene lookup returns CDR1 LGHNA and CDR2 YNFKEQ.

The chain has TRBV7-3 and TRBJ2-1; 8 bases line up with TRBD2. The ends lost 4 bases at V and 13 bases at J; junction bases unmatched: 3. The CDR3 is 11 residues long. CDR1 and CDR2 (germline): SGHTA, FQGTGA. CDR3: CASSSGTSQFF. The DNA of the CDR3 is TGTGCCAGCAGCTCCGGGACTAGTCAGTTCTTC.

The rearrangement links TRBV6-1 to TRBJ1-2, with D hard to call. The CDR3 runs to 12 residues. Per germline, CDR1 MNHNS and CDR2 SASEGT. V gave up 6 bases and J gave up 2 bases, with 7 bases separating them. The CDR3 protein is CASRPTNYGYTF. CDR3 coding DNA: TGTGCCAGCAGACCGACAAACTATGGCTACACCTTC.

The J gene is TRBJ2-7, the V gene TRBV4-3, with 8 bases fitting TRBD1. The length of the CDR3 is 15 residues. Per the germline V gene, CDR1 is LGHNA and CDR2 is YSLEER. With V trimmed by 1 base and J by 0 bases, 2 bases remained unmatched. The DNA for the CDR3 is TGCGCCAGCAGCCAAGGGACAGGGAGCTCCTACGAGCAGTACTTC. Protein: CASSQGTGSSYEQYF.

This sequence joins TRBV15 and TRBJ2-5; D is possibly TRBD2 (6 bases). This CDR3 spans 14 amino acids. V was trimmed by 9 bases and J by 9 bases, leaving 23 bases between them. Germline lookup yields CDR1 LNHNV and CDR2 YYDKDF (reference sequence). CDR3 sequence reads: CATHPGPHSGAQYF. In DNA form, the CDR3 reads TGTGCCACACACCCCGGGCCTCACTCGGGGGCCCAGTACTTC.

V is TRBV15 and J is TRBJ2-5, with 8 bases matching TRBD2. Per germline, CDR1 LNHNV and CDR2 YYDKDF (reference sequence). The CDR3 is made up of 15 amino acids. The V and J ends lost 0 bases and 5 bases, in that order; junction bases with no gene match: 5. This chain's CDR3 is CATSRDGGGQETQYF. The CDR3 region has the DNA TGTGCCACCAGCAGAGATGGCGGGGGGCAGGAGACCCAGTACTTC. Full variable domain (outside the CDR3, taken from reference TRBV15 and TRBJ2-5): DAMVIQNPRYQVTQFGKPVTLSCSQTLNHNVMYWYQQKSSQAPKLLFHYYDKDFNNEADTPDNFQSRRPNTSFCFLDIRSPGLGDTAMYLCATSRDGGGQETQYFGPGTRLLVL.

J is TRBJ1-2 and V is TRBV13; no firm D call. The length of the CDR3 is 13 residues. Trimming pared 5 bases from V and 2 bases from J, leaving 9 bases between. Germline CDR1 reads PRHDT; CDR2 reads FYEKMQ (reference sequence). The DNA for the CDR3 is TGTGCCAGCAGCCCCGCACGAAACTATGGCTACACCTTC. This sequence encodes CASSPARNYGYTF.

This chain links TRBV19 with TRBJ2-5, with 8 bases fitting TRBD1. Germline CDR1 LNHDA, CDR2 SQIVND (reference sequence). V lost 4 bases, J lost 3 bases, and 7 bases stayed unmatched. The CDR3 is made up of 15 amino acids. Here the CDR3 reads CASSTSGQVKETQYF. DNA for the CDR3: TGTGCCAGTAGTACCTCGGGACAGGTCAAAGAGACCCAGTACTTC.

Here the CDR3 DNA reads TGTGCCAGCAGCTTAATCTCGAACACCGGGGAGCTGTTTTTT. It specifies CASSLISNTGELFF. The V gene is TRBV7-3, the J gene TRBJ2-2; D is unresolved. CDR1 is SGHTA, CDR2 FQGTGA, per germline. The CDR3 is made up of 14 amino acids. V was pared by 1 base and J by 0 bases, with 3 bases between.

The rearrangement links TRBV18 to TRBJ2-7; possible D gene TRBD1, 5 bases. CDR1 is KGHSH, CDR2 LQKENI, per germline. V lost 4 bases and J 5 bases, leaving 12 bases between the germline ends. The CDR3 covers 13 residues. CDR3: CASSRDSPNEQYF. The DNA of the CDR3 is TGTGCCAGCTCACGAGACAGCCCTAACGAGCAGTACTTC.

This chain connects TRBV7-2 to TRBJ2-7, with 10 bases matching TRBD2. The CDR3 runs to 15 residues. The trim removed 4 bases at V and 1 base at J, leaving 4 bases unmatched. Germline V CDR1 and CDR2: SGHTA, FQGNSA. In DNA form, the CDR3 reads TGTGCCAGCAGCTATATAGCGGGGGGATCCTACGAGCAGTACTTC. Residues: CASSYIAGGSYEQYF.

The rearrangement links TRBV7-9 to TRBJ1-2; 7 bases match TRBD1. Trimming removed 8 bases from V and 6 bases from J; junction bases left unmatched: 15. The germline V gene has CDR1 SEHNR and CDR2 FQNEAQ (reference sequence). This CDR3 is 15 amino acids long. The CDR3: CASPTEEGRGDGYTF. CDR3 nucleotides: TGTGCCAGCCCCACAGAGGAGGGCAGGGGGGATGGCTACACCTTC.

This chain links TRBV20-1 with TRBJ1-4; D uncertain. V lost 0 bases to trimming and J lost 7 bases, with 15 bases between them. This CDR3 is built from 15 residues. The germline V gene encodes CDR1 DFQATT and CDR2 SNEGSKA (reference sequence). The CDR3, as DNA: TGCAGTGCTAGAGACGTGTGGACCTTGAGTGAAAAACTGTTTTTT. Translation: CSARDVWTLSEKLFF.

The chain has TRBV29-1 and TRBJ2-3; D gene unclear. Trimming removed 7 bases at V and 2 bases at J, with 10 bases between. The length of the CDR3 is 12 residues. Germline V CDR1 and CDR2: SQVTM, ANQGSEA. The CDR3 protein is CSANLATDTQYF. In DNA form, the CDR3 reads TGCAGCGCTAACTTAGCCACAGATACGCAGTATTTT.

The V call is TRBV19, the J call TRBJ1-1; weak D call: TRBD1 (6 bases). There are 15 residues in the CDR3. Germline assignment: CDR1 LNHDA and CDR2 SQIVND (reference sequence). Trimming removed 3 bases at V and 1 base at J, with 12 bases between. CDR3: CASSIDGGGNTEAFF. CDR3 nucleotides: TGTGCCAGTAGTATCGACGGGGGCGGGAACACTGAAGCTTTCTTT.

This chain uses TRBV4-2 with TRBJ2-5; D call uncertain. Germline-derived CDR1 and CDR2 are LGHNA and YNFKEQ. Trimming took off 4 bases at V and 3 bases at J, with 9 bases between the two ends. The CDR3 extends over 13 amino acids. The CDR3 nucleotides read TGTGCCAGCAGCCCTAGGCCAGAAGAGACCCAGTACTTC. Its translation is CASSPRPEETQYF.

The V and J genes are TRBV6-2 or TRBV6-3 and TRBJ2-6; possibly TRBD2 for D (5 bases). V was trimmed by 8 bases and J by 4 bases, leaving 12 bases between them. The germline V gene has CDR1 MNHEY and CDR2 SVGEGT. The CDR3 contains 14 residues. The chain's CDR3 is CASAGMGGANVLTF. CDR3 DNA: TGTGCCAGCGCGGGTATGGGCGGGGCCAACGTCCTGACTTTC.

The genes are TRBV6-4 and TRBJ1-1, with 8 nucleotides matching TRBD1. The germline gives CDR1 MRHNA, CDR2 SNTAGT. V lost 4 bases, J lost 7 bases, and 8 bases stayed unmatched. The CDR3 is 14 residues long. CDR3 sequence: CASSVIPGTGEAFF. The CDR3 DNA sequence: TGTGCCAGCAGTGTCATCCCCGGGACAGGTGAAGCTTTCTTT.

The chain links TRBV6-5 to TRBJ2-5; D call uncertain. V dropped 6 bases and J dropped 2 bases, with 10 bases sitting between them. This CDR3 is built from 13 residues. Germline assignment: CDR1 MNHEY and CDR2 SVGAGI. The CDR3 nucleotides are TGTGCCAGCAGGCGGAGCGTTCAAGAGACCCAGTACTTC. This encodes CASRRSVQETQYF.

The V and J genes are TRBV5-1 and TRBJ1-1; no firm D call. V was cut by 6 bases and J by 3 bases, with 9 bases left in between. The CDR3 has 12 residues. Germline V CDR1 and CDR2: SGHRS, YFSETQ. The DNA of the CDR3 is TGCGCCAGCACCGCAGGAGACACTGAAGCTTTCTTT. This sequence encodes CASTAGDTEAFF.

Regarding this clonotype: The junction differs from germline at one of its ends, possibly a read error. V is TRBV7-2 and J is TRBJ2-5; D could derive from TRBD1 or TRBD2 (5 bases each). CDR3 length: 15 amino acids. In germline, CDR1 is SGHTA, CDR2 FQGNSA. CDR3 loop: CASNLVRGAQETQYF. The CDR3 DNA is TGTGCCAGCAACTTAGTGAGGGGAGCCCAAGAGACCCAGTACTTC.

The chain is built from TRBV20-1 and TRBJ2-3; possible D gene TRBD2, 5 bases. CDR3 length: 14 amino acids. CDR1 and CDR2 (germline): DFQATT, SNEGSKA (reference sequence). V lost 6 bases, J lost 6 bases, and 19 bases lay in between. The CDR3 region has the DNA TGCAGTGCCCTCCACTCGCGGGCCTTGGATACGCAGTATTTT. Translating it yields CSALHSRALDTQYF.

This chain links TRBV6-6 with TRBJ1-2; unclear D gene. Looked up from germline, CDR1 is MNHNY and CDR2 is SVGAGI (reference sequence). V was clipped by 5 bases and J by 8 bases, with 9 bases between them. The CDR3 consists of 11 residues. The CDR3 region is CASSLKEGYTF. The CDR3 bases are TGTGCCAGCAGTCTTAAGGAGGGCTACACCTTC.

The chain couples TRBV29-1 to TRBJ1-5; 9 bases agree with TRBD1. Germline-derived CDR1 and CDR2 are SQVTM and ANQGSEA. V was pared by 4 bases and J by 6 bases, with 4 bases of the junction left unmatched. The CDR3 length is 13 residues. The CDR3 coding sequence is TGCAGCGTTGCGAAGGGACAGGGTCAGCCCCAGCATTTT. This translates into CSVAKGQGQPQHF.

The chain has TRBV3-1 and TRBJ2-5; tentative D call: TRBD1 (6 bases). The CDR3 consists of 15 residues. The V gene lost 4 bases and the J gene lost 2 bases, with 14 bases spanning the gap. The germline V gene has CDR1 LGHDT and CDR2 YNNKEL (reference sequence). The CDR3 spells CASSPGQQLQETQYF. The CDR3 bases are TGTGCCAGCAGCCCCGGACAGCAGCTTCAAGAGACCCAGTACTTC.

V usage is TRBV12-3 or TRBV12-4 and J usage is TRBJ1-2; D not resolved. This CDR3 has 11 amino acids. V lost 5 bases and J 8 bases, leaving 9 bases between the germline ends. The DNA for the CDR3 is TGTGCCAGCAGTACTATGAGGGGCTACACCTTC. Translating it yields CASSTMRGYTF.

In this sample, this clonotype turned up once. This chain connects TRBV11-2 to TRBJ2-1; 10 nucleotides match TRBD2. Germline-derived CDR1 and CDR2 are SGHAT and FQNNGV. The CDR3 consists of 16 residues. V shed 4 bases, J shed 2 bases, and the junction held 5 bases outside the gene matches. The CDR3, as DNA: TGTGCCAGCAGCTGGACTAGCGGTTTTCCCTACAATGAGCAGTTCTTC. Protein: CASSWTSGFPYNEQFF.

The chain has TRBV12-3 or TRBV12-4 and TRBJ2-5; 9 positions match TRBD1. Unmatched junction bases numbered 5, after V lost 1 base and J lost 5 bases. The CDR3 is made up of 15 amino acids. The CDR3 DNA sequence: TGTGCCAGCAGTTTAGGACAGGGGGGCAGGGAGACCCAGTACTTC. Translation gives CASSLGQGGRETQYF.